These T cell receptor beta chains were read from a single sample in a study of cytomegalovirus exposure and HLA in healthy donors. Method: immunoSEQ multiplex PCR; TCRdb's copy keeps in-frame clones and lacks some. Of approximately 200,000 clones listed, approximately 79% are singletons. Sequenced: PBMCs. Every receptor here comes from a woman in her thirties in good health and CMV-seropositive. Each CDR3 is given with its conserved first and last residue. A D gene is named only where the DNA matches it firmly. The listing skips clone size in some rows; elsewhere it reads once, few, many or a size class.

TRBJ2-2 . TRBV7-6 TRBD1 CASSLGTDVTGELFF TGTGCCAGCAGCCTAGGGACAGACGTCACCGGGGAGCTGTTTTTT
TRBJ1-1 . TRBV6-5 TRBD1 CASSRTTGGVGEAFF TGTGCCAGCAGCCGTACCACAGGGGGTGTTGGTGAAGCTTTCTTT
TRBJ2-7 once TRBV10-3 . CAIGGGYEQYF TGTGCCATCGGGGGCGGCTACGAGCAGTACTTC
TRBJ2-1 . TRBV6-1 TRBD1 CASSARTGTYNEQFF TGTGCCAGCAGTGCTCGGACAGGGACCTACAATGAGCAGTTCTTC
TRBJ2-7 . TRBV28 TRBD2 CASSQLAGAYEQYF TGTGCCAGCAGCCAACTAGCGGGAGCTTACGAGCAGTACTTC
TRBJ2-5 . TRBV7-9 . CASSLLLTSRETQYF TGTGCCAGCAGCTTACTCTTAACTAGCAGGGAGACCCAGTACTTC
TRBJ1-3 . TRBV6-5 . CASSPSPHSGNTIYF TGTGCCAGCAGCCCGAGTCCTCACTCTGGAAACACCATATATTTT
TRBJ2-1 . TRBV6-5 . CASSSPTGKFRNEQFF TGTGCCAGCAGTTCACCTACAGGGAAGTTTCGCAATGAGCAGTTCTTC
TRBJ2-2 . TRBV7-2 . CASSLTAGTGELFF TGTGCCAGCAGCTTAACGGCGGGCACCGGGGAGCTGTTTTTT
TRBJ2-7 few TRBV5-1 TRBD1 CASSMRQGGYEQYF TGCGCCAGCAGCATGAGACAGGGCGGCTACGAGCAGTACTTC
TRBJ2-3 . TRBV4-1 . CASSQDPSRGVADTQYF TGCGCCAGCAGCCAAGATCCCAGCAGGGGGGTCGCAGATACGCAGTATTTT
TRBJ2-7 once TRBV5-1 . CASSLGGITGWYEQYF TGCGCCAGCAGCCTTGGCGGGATAACGGGCTGGTACGAGCAGTACTTC
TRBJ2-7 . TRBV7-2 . CASSLGGSEQYF TGTGCCAGCAGCTTAGGGGGCTCCGAGCAGTACTTC
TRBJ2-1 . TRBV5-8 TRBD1 CASSLAGQGIDEQFF TGTGCCAGCAGCTTGGCGGGACAGGGGATAGATGAGCAGTTCTTC
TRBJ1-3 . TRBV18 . CASSPPVNRDTIYF TGTGCCAGCTCACCACCGGTTAACCGGGACACCATATATTTT
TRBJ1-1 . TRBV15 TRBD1 CATSRDSGTLRYRGQDTEAFF TGTGCCACCAGCAGAGATTCCGGGACTTTGCGGTACAGGGGGCAAGACACTGAAGCTTTCTTT
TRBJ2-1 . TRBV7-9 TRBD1 CASSYFLTGELYNEQFF TGTGCCAGCAGCTACTTTTTGACAGGGGAGCTCTACAATGAGCAGTTCTTC
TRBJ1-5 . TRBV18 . CASSPTPSNQPQHF TGTGCCAGCTCACCCACACCTAGCAATCAGCCCCAGCATTTT
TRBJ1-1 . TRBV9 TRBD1 CASSTTGGGNTEAFF TGTGCCAGCAGCACAACAGGGGGAGGGAACACTGAAGCTTTCTTT
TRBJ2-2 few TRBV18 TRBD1 CASSPLTGVNTGELFF TGTGCCAGCTCACCCCTGACAGGGGTGAACACCGGGGAGCTGTTTTTT
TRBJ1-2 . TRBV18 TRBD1 CATSEGQAGSYTF TGTGCCACCTCGGAAGGACAGGCGGGAAGCTACACCTTC
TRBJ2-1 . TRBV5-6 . CASSLSNEQFF TGTGCCAGCAGCCTAAGTAATGAGCAGTTCTTC
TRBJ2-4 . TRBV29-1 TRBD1 CSARGTGTNIQYF TGCAGCGCCCGAGGGACAGGGACAAACATTCAGTACTTC
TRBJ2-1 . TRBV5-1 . CASSLAARRINEQFF TGCGCCAGCAGCTTGGCGGCACGGAGGATAAATGAGCAGTTCTTC
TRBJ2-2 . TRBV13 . CASSLGQAGETGELFF TGTGCCAGCAGCTTAGGCCAAGCAGGGGAAACCGGGGAGCTGTTTTTT
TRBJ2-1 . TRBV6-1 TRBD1 CASRGQRHEQFF TGTGCCAGCCGGGGACAGCGGCACGAGCAGTTCTTC
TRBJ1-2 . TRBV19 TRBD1 CASSLGNRGLGYTF TGTGCCAGTAGTCTAGGGAACAGGGGGCTTGGCTACACCTTC
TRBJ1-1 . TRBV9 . CASSRGRGTEAFF TGTGCCAGCAGCAGGGGAAGAGGCACTGAAGCTTTCTTT
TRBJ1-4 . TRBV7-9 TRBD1 CASSRLAGGNEKLFF TGTGCCAGCAGCAGACTGGCAGGGGGTAATGAAAAACTGTTTTTT
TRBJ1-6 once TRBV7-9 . CASSPRVNSPLHF TGTGCCAGCAGCCCGCGGGTGAATTCACCCCTCCACTTT
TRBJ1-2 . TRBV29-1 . CSVEGWRGGYTF TGCAGCGTTGAAGGATGGAGAGGAGGCTACACCTTC